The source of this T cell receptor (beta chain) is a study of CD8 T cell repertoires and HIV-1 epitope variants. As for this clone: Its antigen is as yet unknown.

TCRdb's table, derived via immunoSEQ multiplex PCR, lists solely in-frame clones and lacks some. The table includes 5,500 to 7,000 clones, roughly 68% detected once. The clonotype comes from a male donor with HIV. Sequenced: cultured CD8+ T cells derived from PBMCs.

Here the CDR3 DNA reads TGTGCCAGCAGATGGAGTAGGGGCACTGAAGCTTTCTTT. Its translation: CASRWSRGTEAFF. This rearrangement joins TRBV6-5 to TRBJ1-1, with D tentatively TRBD1 (5 bases). This CDR3 spans 13 amino acids. The ends were cut back, 6 bases at V and 4 bases at J, with 12 bases in the middle. Per germline, CDR1 MNHEY and CDR2 SVGAGI.